The 7 T cell receptor beta chains in this list originate from one sample, sequenced in a study of graft-versus-host responses after intestinal transplantation. What these receptors recognize is not known. The method was immunoSEQ multiplex PCR; TCRdb's version includes in-frame clones alone and lacks a portion of them. Here the sample spans about 84,000 clones, approximately 90% being singletons. The source was unstimulated CD4+ T cells sorted from spleen or lymph node cells, collected before transplant. The receptors were sampled from a human donor who was the organ donor for an intestinal transplant.

The chain combines TRBV7-9 with TRBJ2-2, with D uncertain. CDR1 and CDR2 (germline): SEHNR, FQNEAQ (reference sequence). V lost 4 bases and J lost 0, with 15 bases in between. The CDR3 is made up of 17 amino acids. CDR3 region: CASSSPKSLTNTGELFF. The CDR3 nucleotides are TGTGCCAGCAGCTCCCCTAAGTCCCTCACGAACACCGGGGAGCTGTTTTTT. Filled out from reference TRBV7-9 and TRBJ2-2, the complete variable domain reads DTGVSQNPRHKITKRGQNVTFRCDPISEHNRLYWYRQTLGQGPEFLTYFQNEAQLEKSRLLSDRFSAERPKGSFSTLEIQRTEQGDSAMYLCASSSPKSLTNTGELFFGEGSRLTVL.

V and J are TRBV10-1 and TRBJ2-7, with D possibly being TRBD2 (6 bases). The CDR3 contains 18 residues. Trimming shortened V by 7 bases and J by 7 bases, and 32 bases separated the two germline ends. Germline CDR1 and CDR2: WNHNN and SYGVQD (reference sequence). The CDR3 region has the DNA TGCGCCAGCAACAAGCCGGAACCTCCTAGCACCCGGGACTGGGAGCAGTACTTC. It translates to CASNKPEPPSTRDWEQYF.

The gene calls are TRBV21-1 and TRBJ1-1; the D call in the table, TRBD1, was not verified against the DNA. TRBV21-1 is a pseudogene locus. The CDR3 contains 12 residues. The CDR3, as DNA: TGTGCCAACCCGGGACAGGGGACTCCAGCTTTCTTT. Translated, it gives CANPGQGTPAFF.

This chain joins TRBV11-3 and TRBJ1-4; D gene unclear. The V end was cut by 5 bases, the J end by 11 bases, with 15 bases between. Germline loops: CDR1 SGHNT, CDR2 YENEEA. The CDR3 runs to 13 residues. CDR3 nucleotides: TGTGCCAGCAGCCCAGACGGAGGATTTAAACTGTTTTTT. Translating it yields CASSPDGGFKLFF.

The chain employs TRBV27 and TRBJ1-1; D is ambiguous. The ends were cut back, 2 bases at V and 5 bases at J, with 9 bases in the middle. Per the germline V gene, CDR1 is MNHEY and CDR2 is SMNVEV (reference sequence). The CDR3 is 13 amino acids. The CDR3, as DNA: TGTGCCAGCAGTTTACGCCCGGGGACTGAAGCTTTCTTT. Amino acid sequence: CASSLRPGTEAFF.

The rearrangement joins TRBV11-3 to TRBJ2-5, with 8 bases identical to TRBD2. Germline V gives CDR1 SGHNT, CDR2 YENEEA. Trimming took 3 bases from V and 4 from J; bases not matched to a gene: 4. The CDR3 is made up of 14 amino acids. The CDR3 region is CASSLIGLAETQYF. The CDR3 bases are TGTGCCAGCAGCTTGATTGGACTAGCAGAGACCCAGTACTTC.

The V and J genes are TRBV5-6 and TRBJ2-7; 13 positions match TRBD2. Germline-derived CDR1 and CDR2 are SGHDT and YYEEEE. The CDR3 runs to 15 residues. V dropped 2 bases and J dropped 3; count of bases not matched to a gene: 2. DNA of the CDR3: TGTGCCAGCAGCTTCGGACTAGCGGGGGTCTACGAGCAGTACTTC. Amino acids: CASSFGLAGVYEQYF.